Here is one T cell receptor beta chain with its context. Some clones are missing from TCRdb's copy, which holds only in-frame ones; the method was immunoSEQ multiplex PCR. The top ten clones hold over 1.1% of a sample with under 250,000 clones, 85% to 90% of them seen once. This record comes from a study of blood T cell repertoires in COVID-19. Study information: COVID-19 samples collected from the United States, Italy and Spain covered acute and convalescent phases. T cells, B-cell-depleted T cells, or PBMCs supplied cDNA or gDNA.

The CDR3 runs 16 residues. CDR1 is SNHLY, CDR2 FYNNEI, per germline. After removal of 7 bases from V and 8 bases from J, the junction contained 14 bases not matched to a gene. The chain recombines TRBV2 with TRBJ1-4; 9 bases match TRBD1. The source of this sequence is an elderly man with acute or convalescent COVID-19. Sequencing used peripheral blood. CDR3 DNA sequence: TGTGCCAGCAAAACGGGACAGGGCGGAACTTTGGAAAAACTGTTTTTT. This codes for CASKTGQGGTLEKLFF.